One sample yielded the 7 T cell receptor beta chains listed below, sequenced in a study of blood T cells in healthy people across ages. Alongside a J-beta primer mix, a sample-barcoded 5' primer served in a second PCR lasting about 6 to 12 cycles. TCRdb processed the 5' RACE reads anew with MiXCR; each CDR3 protein has one entry. The sample yields about 2 million distinct CDR3 sequences, about 50% seen once. Sample: blood. The source is a woman in her thirties or forties in good health.

This clonotype was seen a few times. DNA of the CDR3: TGTGCCAGCAGTTTGAGGAGTTCGAATGAGCAGTTCTTC. This translates into CASSLRSSNEQFF. The chain carries TRBV12-3 or TRBV12-4 and TRBJ2-1, with no clear D. This CDR3 region has 13 residues. V dropped 3 bases and J dropped 7 bases, with 10 bases sitting between them.

A few counts support this clonotype. The V gene is TRBV11-1, the J gene TRBJ2-3; 7 nucleotides match TRBD1. The CDR3 covers 17 residues. CDR1 is SGHAT, CDR2 FQDESV, per germline (reference sequence). After removal of 5 bases from V and 0 bases from J, the junction contained 11 bases not matched to a gene. The CDR3 sequence: CASSQPRQGPSTDTQYF. The CDR3 nucleotides are TGTGCCAGCAGCCAACCCCGACAGGGACCGAGCACAGATACGCAGTATTTT.

The chain employs TRBV7-3 and TRBJ2-6; the D gene could be TRBD1 or TRBD2 (5 bases each). The V gene lost 6 bases and the J gene lost 1 base, with 19 bases spanning the gap. Germline V lookup: CDR1 SGHTA, CDR2 FQGTGA. The CDR3 has 18 residues. The CDR3 DNA follows: TGTGCCAGCAGGCTCCGGGGAGACAGTCCTTCTGGGGCCAACGTCCTGACTTTC. Amino acid sequence: CASRLRGDSPSGANVLTF.

J is TRBJ1-2 and V is TRBV7-2; the match to TRBD1 covers 9 bases. The CDR3 runs 15 residues. Germline CDR1 reads SGHTA; CDR2 reads FQGNSA. V lost 5 bases, J lost 2 bases, and 6 bases stayed unmatched. CDR3 in amino acids: CASSPHGTGNYGYTF. The CDR3 DNA is TGTGCCAGCAGCCCGCACGGGACAGGGAACTATGGCTACACCTTC.

The chain has TRBV5-1 and TRBJ2-4; TRBD1 might be the D (5 bases). The DNA matches TRBJ2-7 better at its end, which makes the J call doubtful. Germline V CDR1 and CDR2: SGHRS, YFSETQ. The CDR3 has 11 amino acids. This CDR3 reads CASIDSYEQYF. In DNA, the CDR3 is TGCGCCAGCATAGACAGCTACGAGCAGTACTTC.

This clonotype was observed a few times. The rearrangement links TRBV24-1 to TRBJ2-5; TRBD2 might be the D (5 bases). V lost 6 bases and J lost 1, with 8 bases in between. The CDR3 extends over 13 amino acids. Germline V CDR1 and CDR2: KGHDR, SFDVKD. CDR3 amino acids: CATSWRAQETQYF. The CDR3 coding sequence is TGTGCCACCAGTTGGCGGGCCCAAGAGACCCAGTACTTC.

The chain is built from TRBV7-9 and TRBJ2-3; D not certain. Per the germline V gene, CDR1 is SEHNR and CDR2 is FQNEAQ (reference sequence). V lost 3 bases and J 0 bases, leaving 7 bases between the germline ends. The CDR3 has 14 residues. CDR3 bases: TGTGCCAGCAGCTTTTTTTCGAGCACAGATACGCAGTATTTT. Its protein product is CASSFFSSTDTQYF.